These 3 T cell receptor beta chains share one sample of origin, sequenced in a study of T cells expressing NK-cell markers. TCRdb re-called the 5' RACE reads; every CDR3 protein appears as one record, without DNA. The repertoire table contains approximately 550,000 distinct CDR3 sequences. The sequencing sample was made of blood T cells: a sorted CD56 or NKG2C T cell subset, CD4+ or CD8+ T cells, or bulk PBMC T cells (not recorded which). Source of these receptors: a man aged 18 to 30 in good health.

This sequence joins TRBV5-1 and TRBJ2-1; TCRdb designates TRBD1, a call that cannot be tested without DNA. The CDR3 is 17 amino acids. Per the germline V gene, CDR1 is SGHRS and CDR2 is YFSETQ. CDR3 region: CASSLFSGRTSTNEQFF.

The J gene is TRBJ1-1, the V gene TRBV20-1. The CDR3 has 12 residues. Germline V gene sequence: CDR1 DFQATT, CDR2 SNEGSKA (reference sequence). CDR3 amino acids: CSAFWVDTEAFF.

V is TRBV28 and J is TRBJ1-1. Germline assignment: CDR1 MDHEN and CDR2 SYDVKM. This CDR3 comprises 16 residues. CDR3 sequence reads: CASWRVLLPMNTEAFF.